This T cell receptor beta chain was profiled in a study of Ad26.COV2.S vaccination and SARS-CoV-2 variants. Whole-study context: The study gave Ad26.COV2.S intramuscularly, once or twice 56 days apart. Study findings and constraints: Analytic work on TCR breadth and depth might have understated the full extent of total T cell responses. For non-spike TCRs, breadth in vaccine recipients resembled that in placebo recipients.

Worth noting for this clone: What it recognizes is unknown.

The germline V gene has CDR1 SGHAT and CDR2 FQNNGV. Trimming removed 5 bases at V and 1 base at J, with 13 bases between. This CDR3 has 15 amino acids. Method: immunoSEQ multiplex PCR; TCRdb's copy keeps in-frame clones and lacks some. The data contain roughly 390,000 clones, roughly nine tenths of them singletons. As for treatment: roughly 18 received Ad26.COV2.S at low or high dose, single or two shots; roughly five received placebo; per-sample allocation not given. Day 63 after the first vaccine or placebo injection was the time point for sampling. This person who donated was an adult of 18-55 years in Boston.

The chain joins TRBV11-2 to TRBJ2-3; no clear D gene. This receptor was taken from a person between 18 and 59 years old who received the Ad26.COV2.S COVID-19 vaccine or a placebo. The source material was peripheral blood, sampled in a trial of Ad26.COV2.S vaccine versus placebo. The CDR3 bases are TGTGCCAGCAGCGGAATGAGCGTTGGCACAGATACGCAGTATTTT. It codes for CASSGMSVGTDTQYF.